This T cell receptor (beta chain) was found in a study of T cell repertoires in cytomegalovirus infection. Study background: As its CMV epitopes, the study selected recently identified HLA-C-restricted and well-studied HLA-B-restricted targets. Public TCR beta signatures provided an indication of both CMV infection and a matching HLA type.

From germline, CDR1 is SGHTA and CDR2 FQGNSA. Trimming left V 1 base short and J 5 bases short, with 10 bases between. The CDR3 contains 14 residues. This clonotype was seen ten or more times. Antigen: not known. Regarding the study as a whole: CMV-specific TCR beta clonotypes restricted by HLA-C were the ones dominating the ex vivo response. Cumulative public TCR beta family frequency identified carriers of CMV plus the relevant HLA.

MiXCR, run by TCRdb on the reads, gives a single entry per CDR3 protein. The data show about a million distinct CDR3 sequences, around 32% seen once. This receptor was taken from a human donor in good health (CMV status not recorded). Some clones in this sample may be carry-over from other donors' samples. The sample was cultured CD8+ T cells from PBMCs, taken from culture after CMV antigen stimulation. The gene calls are TRBV7-2 and TRBJ2-3; D might be TRBD1 or TRBD2, each matching 5 bases. In DNA, the CDR3 is TGTGCCAGCAGCTTAGGAGGGGAGTTAGATACGCAGTATTTT. This encodes CASSLGGELDTQYF.